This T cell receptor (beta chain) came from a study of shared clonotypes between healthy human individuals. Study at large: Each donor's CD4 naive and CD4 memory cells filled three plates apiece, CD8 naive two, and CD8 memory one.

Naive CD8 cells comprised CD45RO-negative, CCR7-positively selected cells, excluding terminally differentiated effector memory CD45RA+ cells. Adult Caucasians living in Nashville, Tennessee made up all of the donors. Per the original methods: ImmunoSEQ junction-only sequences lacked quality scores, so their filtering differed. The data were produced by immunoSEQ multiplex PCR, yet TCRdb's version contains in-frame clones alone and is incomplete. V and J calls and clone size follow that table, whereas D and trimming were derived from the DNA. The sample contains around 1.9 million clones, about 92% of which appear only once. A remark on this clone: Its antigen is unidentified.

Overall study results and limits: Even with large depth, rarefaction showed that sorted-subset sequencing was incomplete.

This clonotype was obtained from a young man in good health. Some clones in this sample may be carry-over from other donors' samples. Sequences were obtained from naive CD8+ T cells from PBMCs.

Here the CDR3 DNA reads TGCGCCAGCAGCCTCAATCACGCGGGAGAGGGGGACAATGAGCAGTTCTTC. This codes for CASSLNHAGEGDNEQFF. The chain joins TRBV4-1 to TRBJ2-1; D is perhaps TRBD2 (7 bases). Germline V gene lookup returns CDR1 MGHRA and CDR2 YSYEKL. The CDR3 contains 17 residues. V lost 4 bases and J lost 5, with 21 bases in between.